One and the same sample provided the 8 T cell receptor beta chains below, sequenced in a study of CD8 T cells in ankylosing spondylitis (dated by TCRdb to about 2017). The method was 5' RACE. The sequencer was an Illumina HiSeq 2500. Starting from the raw public reads, TCRdb applied fastp trimming at Q25, assembled clones with MiXCR and retained in-frame beta chains. Here each entry gathers all rows of one CDR3 protein and keeps the most common genes and DNA. The sample includes 150,000 or so distinct CDR3 sequences, with around 32% observed a single time. Of the sample, about 5.5% is held by the ten largest clones. Sample: synovial fluid, either unsorted or a sorted T cell fraction (not recorded which). Receptors originate from a male donor with ankylosing spondylitis.

The chain links TRBV20-1 to TRBJ2-7, with D possibly being TRBD2 (5 bases). With 2 bases removed from V and 1 base from J, the gap between germline ends came to 9 bases. This CDR3 is built from 13 residues. In germline, CDR1 is DFQATT, CDR2 SNEGSKA (reference sequence). The CDR3 loop is CSARRTSSYEQYF. The CDR3 coding sequence is TGCAGTGCTAGACGGACTTCGTCCTACGAGCAGTACTTC.

The sample holds many counts of this clonotype. The rearrangement joins TRBV6-5 to TRBJ2-7, with 10 positions matching TRBD1. Germline loops: CDR1 MNHEY, CDR2 SVGAGI. The CDR3 length is 15 residues. The V and J ends lost 2 bases and 5 bases, in that order; junction bases with no gene match: 6. CDR3 coding DNA: TGTGCCAGCAGTTACGGGGACAGGGGATTTCACGAGCAGTACTTC. This codes for CASSYGDRGFHEQYF.

On this clonotype itself: A much bigger clone sits one base away, suggesting this may be a read error. V gene TRBV2 combines with J gene TRBJ2-7, with TRBD1 as a possible D gene (5 bases). The CDR3 runs to 13 residues. Germline lookup yields CDR1 SNHLY and CDR2 FYNNEI. CDR3 residues: CVSSDAQVFWGYF. As DNA, the CDR3 is TGTGTCAGCAGTGATGCACAGGTTTTCTGGGGGTACTTC.

This clonotype occurred many times. This chain uses TRBV19 with TRBJ2-3; 11 bases match TRBD2. V was clipped by 7 bases and J by 1 base; unmatched bases: 4. The CDR3 consists of 15 residues. CDR1 is LNHDA, CDR2 SQIVND, per germline (reference sequence). Written as DNA, the CDR3 is TGTGCCAGTAAAAAGGGACTAGCGGGCACAGATACGCAGTATTTT. Amino acid sequence: CASKKGLAGTDTQYF.

This clonotype was observed a few times. V gene TRBV20-1 combines with J gene TRBJ2-1; tentatively, D is TRBD2 (6 bases). Trimming removed 0 bases from V and 4 bases from J, with 7 bases in between. The CDR3 loop spans 13 amino acids. Germline CDR1 and CDR2: DFQATT and SNEGSKA (reference sequence). The CDR3 DNA reads TGCAGTGCTAGAGATGGAGGGTACAATGAGCAGTTCTTC. This codes for CSARDGGYNEQFF.

This clonotype was seen a few times. J is TRBJ2-3 and V is TRBV6-2 or TRBV6-3; the D gene is possibly TRBD1 (6 bases). The V and J ends lost 5 bases and 11 bases respectively, with 11 bases between them. The CDR3 is 11 amino acids. Germline CDR1 reads MNHEY; CDR2 reads SVGEGT. The CDR3 region has the DNA TGTGCCAGCAGTCAAAAAGGGGGGCAGTATTTT. It specifies CASSQKGGQYF.

This clonotype was picked up many times. This chain joins TRBV2 and TRBJ2-3; 8 bases are a match to TRBD2. J lost 1 base, V lost 5 bases, and 2 bases had no gene match. CDR1 and CDR2 from the germline V gene are SNHLY and FYNNEI. The CDR3 is 14 residues long. CDR3 sequence: CASSRSGGTDTQYF. CDR3 coding DNA: TGTGCCAGCAGTCGTAGCGGGGGCACAGATACGCAGTATTTT.

Ten or more counts support this clonotype. This chain joins TRBV20-1 and TRBJ2-3; the match to TRBD2 covers 10 bases. Germline CDR1 is DFQATT and CDR2 is SNEGSKA (reference sequence). With 6 bases clipped from V and 2 bases from J, the junction kept 8 bases outside the gene matches. The CDR3 runs 15 residues. CDR3: CSAIAGGLITDTQYF. The CDR3 nucleotides are TGCAGTGCCATAGCGGGAGGCCTGATCACAGATACGCAGTATTTT.